Following are 2 T cell receptor beta chains from one sample sequenced in a study of blood T cell repertoires in COVID-19. The assay was immunoSEQ multiplex PCR, and TCRdb's table has in-frame clones only and misses some. Of 310,000 or so clones in the sample, 85% to 90% were seen once. Material for sequencing was PBMCs or T cells enriched from blood (not recorded which). Receptor source: a woman aged 18-35 years who had recovered from COVID-19.

The V call is TRBV18, the J call TRBJ1-2; D unclear. Germline CDR1 reads KGHSH; CDR2 reads LQKENI. This CDR3 is built from 15 residues. V lost 2 bases to trimming and J lost 0 bases, with 10 bases between them. CDR3 sequence reads: CASSPRRDSNYGYTF. In DNA form, the CDR3 reads TGTGCCAGCTCACCAAGACGGGATTCTAACTATGGCTACACCTTC.

This clone was seen only a few times. The chain has TRBV30 and TRBJ2-3; 7 bases fit TRBD1. CDR1 and CDR2 (germline): GTSNPN, SVGIG (reference sequence). J gave up 1 base and V 1 base, and 5 bases lay outside the gene matches. This CDR3 has 15 residues. CDR3 amino acids: CAWSATGDGTDTQYF. In nucleotides, the CDR3 is TGTGCCTGGAGTGCAACAGGGGACGGCACAGATACGCAGTATTTT.